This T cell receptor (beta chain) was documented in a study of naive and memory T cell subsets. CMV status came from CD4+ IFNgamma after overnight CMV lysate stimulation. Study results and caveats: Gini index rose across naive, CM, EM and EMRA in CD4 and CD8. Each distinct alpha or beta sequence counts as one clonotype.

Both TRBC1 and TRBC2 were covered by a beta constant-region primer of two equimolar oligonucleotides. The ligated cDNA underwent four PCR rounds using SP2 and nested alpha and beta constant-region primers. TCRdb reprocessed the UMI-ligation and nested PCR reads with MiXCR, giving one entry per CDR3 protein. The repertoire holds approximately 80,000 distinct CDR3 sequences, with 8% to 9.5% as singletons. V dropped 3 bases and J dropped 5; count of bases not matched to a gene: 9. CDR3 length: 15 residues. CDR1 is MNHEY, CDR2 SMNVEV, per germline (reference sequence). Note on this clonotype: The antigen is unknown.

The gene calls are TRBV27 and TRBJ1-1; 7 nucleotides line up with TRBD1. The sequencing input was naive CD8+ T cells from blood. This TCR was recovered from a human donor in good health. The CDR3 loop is CASSLSPGGRTEAFF. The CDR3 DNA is TGTGCCAGCAGTTTGTCGCCAGGGGGACGGACTGAAGCTTTCTTT.